The source of this T cell receptor beta chain is a study of CD8 T cells in Susac syndrome. cDNA came from around 0.5 to 1 ug RNA primed by random hexamers. TCRdb itself ran the immunoSEQ multiplex PCR reads through MiXCR, one entry per CDR3 protein. This table has around 130,000 distinct CDR3 sequences, about 95% appearing once. CDR1 and CDR2 from the germline V gene are SGHAT and FQNNGV. V was shortened by 3 bases and J by 3 bases, with 14 bases between the two germline ends. This CDR3 contains 15 residues. The sequenced material came from CD4+ T cells from PBMCs. This TCR was sampled from a human donor in good health. The chain couples TRBV11-2 to TRBJ1-1, with D unclear. CDR3 bases: TGTGCCAGCAGCTTCCGTGACGGGAGGTACACTGAAGCTTTCTTT. It encodes CASSFRDGRYTEAFF.